This is a list of T cell receptor beta chains from one sample in a study of blood T cell repertoires in COVID-19. The assay was immunoSEQ multiplex PCR, and TCRdb's table has in-frame clones only and misses some. The sample carries fewer than 150,000 clones, around 83% recorded once. Sequencing used peripheral blood. These receptors originate from a human donor in a cohort sampled during active COVID-19. Each CDR3 is given with its conserved first and last residue. A D gene is named only where the DNA matches it firmly. Only some rows state a clone size, as once, few, many or a class for expanded clones.

d_call	v_call	clone_size	j_call	cdr3_nt	cdr3_aa
-	TRBV5-6	-	TRBJ2-3	TGTGCCAGCAGGGGTAGCGGATACATCACAGACACGCAGTATTTT	CASRGSGYITDTQYF
TRBD1	TRBV29-1	-	TRBJ1-2	TGCAGCGTTTTAGGGGGCCGGAGGGGCTACACCTTC	CSVLGGRRGYTF
TRBD1	TRBV19	-	TRBJ1-5	TGTGCCAGTAGTAGGTTTAGACAGGGGGCGAGCAATCAGCCCCAGCATTTT	CASSRFRQGASNQPQHF
-	TRBV27	-	TRBJ1-1	TGTGCCAGCAACCGACCAGGGGCCCAAAACACTGAAGCTTTCTTT	CASNRPGAQNTEAFF
-	TRBV5-4	-	TRBJ1-1	TGTGCCAGCAGCTTCGGGGGGTTAGGCACTGAAGCTTTCTTT	CASSFGGLGTEAFF
-	TRBV3-1/TRBV3-2	-	TRBJ1-1	TGTGCCAGCAGCCAAGTACAGAGCACTGAAGCTTTCTTT	CASSQVQSTEAFF
TRBD2	TRBV27	many	TRBJ2-3	TGTGCCAGCAGTTTGTCTAGCGGGATAGATACGCAGTATTTT	CASSLSSGIDTQYF
-	TRBV12-3/TRBV12-4	-	TRBJ2-2	TGTGCCGCAGGGCGGCGCCGAGTCGGGGAGCTGTTTTTT	CAAGRRRVGELFF
-	TRBV7-3	-	TRBJ1-6	TGTGCCAGCAGCCATAGCGTTCGAGGGAGCTCCTATAATTCACCCCTCCACTTT	CASSHSVRGSSYNSPLHF
-	TRBV7-9	-	TRBJ2-2	TGTGCCAGCACCGCCGAACGGGTCCTCACCGGGGAGCTGTTTTTT	CASTAERVLTGELFF
-	TRBV6-5	few	TRBJ2-3	TGTGCCAGCAGCCCCGTAGGGGAGGCAGATACGCAGTATTTT	CASSPVGEADTQYF
-	TRBV15	-	TRBJ1-5	TGTGCCACCAGCAGGCAGGATCAGCCCCAGCATTTT	CATSRQDQPQHF
TRBD2	TRBV4-3	-	TRBJ2-1	TGCGCCAGCAGCCAAGATGTCAATAGGCGGGAGGAGGCTCGGGATGAGCAGTTCTTC	CASSQDVNRREEARDEQFF
TRBD2	TRBV19	-	TRBJ2-5	TGTGCCAGTAGTATTAGGCCGGGACTAGCGGGAAGACAAGAGACCCAGTACTTC	CASSIRPGLAGRQETQYF
-	TRBV7-9	once	TRBJ2-5	TGTGCCAGCAGCAAAGGGGTCGCGGGGCGAGAGACCCAGTACTTC	CASSKGVAGRETQYF
TRBD1	TRBV6-5	-	TRBJ1-3	TGTGCCAGCAGCCGGACAGGGGATTTTGGAAACACCATATATTTT	CASSRTGDFGNTIYF
TRBD1	TRBV7-2	few	TRBJ1-2	TGTGCCAGCAGCTTAGCGAAAGCAGGGGGCCAGGGTGGCTACACCTTC	CASSLAKAGGQGGYTF
TRBD1	TRBV19	-	TRBJ2-5	TGTGCCAGTAGCCAACCAGGTGGGACAGTCGGAGAGACCCAGTACTTC	CASSQPGGTVGETQYF
TRBD1	TRBV30	-	TRBJ1-2	TGTGCCTGGAGTCCGGGACAGGGCGACTATGGCTACACCTTC	CAWSPGQGDYGYTF
TRBD1	TRBV12-5	-	TRBJ2-5	TGTGCTAGTGGAGTTCGACAGGGTTTGTATCAAGAGACCCAGTACTTC	CASGVRQGLYQETQYF
-	TRBV30	-	TRBJ1-2	TGTGCCTATTTTCAGGGGGGCTACACCTTC	CAYFQGGYTF
TRBD1	TRBV4-1	-	TRBJ2-5	TGCGCCAGCAGCCAACGACAGGGGAGGGAGACCCAGTACTTC	CASSQRQGRETQYF
-	TRBV19	-	TRBJ2-5	TGTGCCAGTAGTAGACGGGCAGGAGGGGAGACCCAGTACTTC	CASSRRAGGETQYF
-	TRBV9	-	TRBJ1-5	TGTGCCAGCAGCGTAGATCCCTATAGCAATCAGCCCCAGCATTTT	CASSVDPYSNQPQHF
TRBD1	TRBV5-4	-	TRBJ1-3	TGTGCCAGCAGCTACGTGGGTGGGGACAGCCGTGGGAACACCATATATTTT	CASSYVGGDSRGNTIYF
-	TRBV6-5	-	TRBJ2-1	TGTGCCAGCAGTTACTCCCCCGGAGAGGGCGAGCAGTTCTTC	CASSYSPGEGEQFF
-	TRBV6-5	-	TRBJ1-1	TGTGCCACCCTACGGGTGAACACTGAAGCTTTCTTT	CATLRVNTEAFF
-	TRBV12-3/TRBV12-4	-	TRBJ1-5	TGTGCCAGCAGTTTAAATCTCGGGCCCCAGCATTTT	CASSLNLGPQHF
TRBD2	TRBV18	many	TRBJ2-2	TGTGCCAGCTCACCGGCGGGAGCGGGCACCGGGGAGCTGTTTTTT	CASSPAGAGTGELFF
TRBD1	TRBV18	once	TRBJ1-1	TGTGCCAGCTCACCGCCGGACAGGAAAGCTTTCTTT	CASSPPDRKAFF
TRBD1	TRBV7-2	many	TRBJ1-1	TGTGCCAGCAGCTTAGGGACAGGGGGTAACACTGAAGCTTTCTTT	CASSLGTGGNTEAFF
TRBD1	TRBV30	-	TRBJ2-7	TGTGCCTGGGAGGGACAGGGGGACTACGAGCAGTACTTC	CAWEGQGDYEQYF
TRBD1	TRBV6-5	-	TRBJ2-5	TGTGCCAGCAAACGACAGGGGACGTACCAAGAGACCCAGTACTTC	CASKRQGTYQETQYF
TRBD1	TRBV7-8	-	TRBJ1-6	TGTGCCAGCAGCTTAGTACCCGGACAGGGGGCTTCCTATAATTCACCCCTCCACTTT	CASSLVPGQGASYNSPLHF
TRBD1	TRBV7-9	-	TRBJ1-5	TGTGCCAGCGGCCGACAGGGGAGCAATCAGCCCCAGCATTTT	CASGRQGSNQPQHF
TRBD2	TRBV3-1/TRBV3-2	-	TRBJ2-1	TGTGCCAGCAGCCAAGGACGGGCGGGAGGGCTGAATGAGCAGTTCTTC	CASSQGRAGGLNEQFF
-	TRBV27	once	TRBJ1-2	TGTGCCAGCAGGGCTGGGGGGGGGAACTATGGCTACACCTTC	CASRAGGGNYGYTF
TRBD1	TRBV6-2/TRBV6-3	-	TRBJ1-5	TGTGCCAGCAGTTACCCTGACAGGGGTTTAGGCAATCAGCCCCAGCATTTT	CASSYPDRGLGNQPQHF
-	TRBV5-1	-	TRBJ1-2	TGCGCCAGCACCCATGAGAGTTCTAACTATGGCTACACCTTC	CASTHESSNYGYTF
TRBD1	TRBV19	-	TRBJ2-5	TGTGCCAGTAGTCTAACAGGGGGTGGATGGCAAGAGACCCAGTACTTC	CASSLTGGGWQETQYF
-	TRBV5-1	-	TRBJ2-2	TGCGCCAGCAGCTTAACAGGGAACACCGGGGAGCTGTTTTTT	CASSLTGNTGELFF
TRBD1	TRBV7-6	once	TRBJ1-2	TGTGCCAGCAGCTGGGGACAGGGGGCGAACTATGGCTACACCTTC	CASSWGQGANYGYTF
-	TRBV11-2	-	TRBJ2-3	TGTGCCAGCACCCGGGACTCCACAGATACGCAGTATTTT	CASTRDSTDTQYF
-	TRBV27	-	TRBJ2-7	TGTGCCAGCAGTCTCAGGGGTTTAAGCTCCTACGAGCAGTACTTC	CASSLRGLSSYEQYF
-	TRBV12-3/TRBV12-4	-	TRBJ2-1	TGTGCCAGCCTAACAGGGTTCAGAGGTGAGCAGTTCTTC	CASLTGFRGEQFF
TRBD1	TRBV4-3	-	TRBJ1-2	TGCGCCAGCAGCCAAGGATTGGGACAGGGGTCTTACGGCTACACCTTC	CASSQGLGQGSYGYTF
-	TRBV11-2	-	TRBJ2-3	TGTGCCAGCAGGCCGGAAGTTTGGGGGGGCCACACAGATACGCAGTATTTT	CASRPEVWGGHTDTQYF
-	TRBV7-3	medium-sized	TRBJ2-2	TGTGCCAGCAGCTTAACCCGGAACACCGGGGAGCTGTTTTTT	CASSLTRNTGELFF
-	TRBV9	-	TRBJ2-6	TGTGCCAGCAGCGCCCGCGGGATTGGGGCCAACGTCCTGACTTTC	CASSARGIGANVLTF
-	TRBV7-3	-	TRBJ1-6	TGTGCCAGCAGCTTAATCCAAAATTCACCCCTCCACTTT	CASSLIQNSPLHF